These T cell receptor beta chains were read from a single sample in a study of cytomegalovirus exposure and HLA in healthy donors. The repertoire was sequenced with immunoSEQ multiplex PCR; TCRdb's copy has only in-frame clones and lacks some. Of more than 20,000 clones in the sample, around 77% were seen once. The sample comprised PBMCs. These receptors were taken from a man between 60 and 75 years old in good health and CMV-seronegative. Each CDR3 is given with its conserved first and last residue. D genes are given only for firm matches. A row's size may be missing; if present it is once, few, many or a size class.

v_gene	abundance	j_gene	d_gene	CDR3aa	CDR3nt
TRBV5-4	few	TRBJ2-6	-	CASRLGKETNPLWANVLTF	TGTGCCAGCAGGCTCGGAAAGGAGACGAACCCTCTCTGGGCCAACGTCCTGACTTTC
TRBV7-9	-	TRBJ1-1	-	CSSSLGNHRGFPSKTEAFF	TGTTCCAGCAGCTTAGGGAATCATCGAGGGTTCCCTTCGAAGACTGAAGCTTTCTTT
TRBV30	-	TRBJ1-4	-	CAWSALMGPLNEKLFF	TGTGCCTGGAGTGCCTTAATGGGCCCACTCAATGAAAAACTGTTTTTT
TRBV7-9	-	TRBJ2-1	TRBD2	CASSRRAGGPDNEQFF	TGTGCCAGCAGCCGGCGAGCGGGAGGGCCAGACAATGAGCAGTTCTTC
TRBV9	once	TRBJ2-7	-	CASSDQGFEQYF	TGTGCCAGCAGCGACCAGGGGTTTGAGCAGTACTTC
TRBV27	few	TRBJ2-7	TRBD2	CASSPSGVEQYF	TGTGCCAGCAGTCCAAGCGGGGTCGAGCAGTACTTC
TRBV19	-	TRBJ2-7	-	CASSIWSTDAYEQYF	TGTGCCAGTAGTATTTGGTCCACAGACGCCTACGAGCAGTACTTC
TRBV28	-	TRBJ1-2	-	CASSFFNGARTYGYTF	TGTGCCAGCAGTTTTTTCAATGGGGCGCGGACCTATGGCTACACCTTC
TRBV5-1	once	TRBJ1-4	TRBD1	CASSGTGGGEKLFF	TGCGCCAGCAGCGGGACAGGGGGTGGTGAAAAACTGTTTTTT
TRBV6-1	-	TRBJ2-2	-	CASRGHSNTGELFF	TGTGCCAGCAGGGGTCACAGCAACACCGGGGAGCTGTTTTTT
TRBV5-1	once	TRBJ1-1	TRBD1	CASSLAGTGGLTEAFF	TGCGCCAGCAGCCTTGCCGGGACAGGCGGTCTAACTGAAGCTTTCTTT
TRBV5-1	-	TRBJ2-2	TRBD2	CASRSSGGAWTGELFF	TGCGCCAGCAGATCTAGCGGGGGGGCGTGGACCGGGGAGCTGTTTTTT
TRBV2	-	TRBJ1-2	TRBD1	CASSEGQGAVYGYTF	TGTGCCAGCAGTGAGGGACAGGGGGCTGTATATGGCTACACCTTC
TRBV15	-	TRBJ2-4	TRBD2	CATSPGGWKNIQYF	TGTGCCACCAGCCCGGGGGGGTGGAAAAACATTCAGTACTTC
TRBV6-5	-	TRBJ1-2	-	CASSPRAGNYGYTF	TGTGCCAGCAGCCCCAGGGCGGGGAACTATGGCTACACCTTC
TRBV5-1	once	TRBJ2-1	TRBD2	CASSSTSGSPYNEQFF	TGCGCCAGCAGCTCGACTAGCGGGAGTCCTTACAATGAGCAGTTCTTC
TRBV28	few	TRBJ1-4	TRBD1	CASSLGQANNEKLFF	TGTGCCAGCAGTCTCGGACAGGCGAATAATGAAAAACTGTTTTTT
TRBV15	-	TRBJ2-2	TRBD2	CATSKGYGTSNTGELFF	TGTGCCACCAGCAAAGGGTACGGGACTAGTAACACCGGGGAGCTGTTTTTT
TRBV10-3	-	TRBJ1-1	-	CASAQGWDTEAFF	TGTGCCTCAGCCCAGGGGTGGGACACTGAAGCTTTCTTT
TRBV6-1	-	TRBJ1-5	TRBD1	CASSTRPGGNQPQHF	TGTGCCAGCAGTACCCGACCAGGGGGGAATCAGCCCCAGCATTTT
TRBV5-1	-	TRBJ1-2	-	CASSGRDDGTTNYGYTF	TGCGCCAGCAGCGGGAGGGACGACGGGACGACTAACTATGGCTACACCTTC
TRBV19	-	TRBJ2-1	-	CASRGFTGSSYNEQFF	TGTGCCAGTAGGGGATTCACAGGGAGCTCCTACAATGAGCAGTTCTTC
TRBV4-1	-	TRBJ1-1	TRBD1	CASSQRVGTGGAGTEAFF	TGCGCCAGCAGCCAGCGGGTCGGGACAGGGGGCGCGGGGACTGAAGCTTTCTTT
TRBV7-8	-	TRBJ1-5	-	CASSFSRTTNQPQHF	TGTGCCAGCAGCTTCAGTCGGACAACAAATCAGCCCCAGCATTTT
TRBV27	-	TRBJ2-1	TRBD2	CASLLRGLAGVGYNEQFF	TGTGCCAGCTTACTGAGGGGGTTAGCGGGAGTGGGTTACAATGAGCAGTTCTTC
TRBV7-3	-	TRBJ1-1	-	CASSPRGDTEAFF	TGTGCCAGCAGCCCCCGCGGGGACACTGAAGCTTTCTTT
TRBV7-9	-	TRBJ2-5	TRBD1	CASSFGTGDGETQYF	TGTGCCAGCAGCTTCGGGACAGGGGATGGGGAGACCCAGTACTTC
TRBV6-6	-	TRBJ1-2	-	CASSPTKDLSYGYTF	TGTGCCAGCAGTCCTACTAAGGATCTCTCCTATGGCTACACCTTC
TRBV7-8	-	TRBJ2-7	TRBD1	CASSAGTGAVEQYF	TGTGCCAGCAGCGCGGGGACAGGGGCGGTCGAGCAGTACTTC
TRBV6-1	-	TRBJ1-1	-	CASSFPGNLNEAFF	TGTGCCAGCAGTTTCCCCGGGAACCTCAATGAAGCTTTCTTT
TRBV11-2	-	TRBJ2-3	-	CASSIADTQYF	TGTGCCAGCAGCATAGCGGATACGCAGTATTTT
TRBV7-3	-	TRBJ2-1	-	CASSLNGRGLNEQFF	TGTGCCAGCAGCTTAAACGGGCGGGGGCTCAATGAGCAGTTCTTC
TRBV29-1	-	TRBJ1-5	-	CSVSGFNQPQHF	TGCAGCGTTTCAGGGTTCAATCAGCCCCAGCATTTT
TRBV27	-	TRBJ2-7	TRBD2	CASSPGLSYEQYF	TGTGCCAGCAGCCCGGGACTATCCTACGAGCAGTACTTC
TRBV10-3	-	TRBJ2-2	TRBD2	CAISESRGLAGNTGELFF	TGTGCCATCAGTGAGTCGAGGGGACTAGCGGGAAACACCGGGGAGCTGTTTTTT
TRBV6-6	-	TRBJ2-7	TRBD2	CASSSYSGGASYEQYF	TGTGCCAGCAGTTCCTATAGCGGGGGGGCCTCCTACGAGCAGTACTTC
TRBV7-9	-	TRBJ2-3	-	CASSLSSVTDTQYF	TGTGCCAGCAGCTTATCCTCAGTCACAGATACGCAGTATTTT
TRBV27	-	TRBJ2-1	TRBD2	CASSSWTSGRSNEQFF	TGTGCCAGCAGTTCATGGACTAGCGGGAGGTCTAATGAGCAGTTCTTC
TRBV6-5	-	TRBJ2-3	-	CASSMARLTDTQYF	TGTGCCAGCTCCATGGCCCGACTCACAGATACGCAGTATTTT
TRBV5-1	-	TRBJ2-1	TRBD2	CASSSEFRLAGASEQFF	TGCGCCAGCAGCTCCGAATTCCGACTAGCGGGAGCCTCTGAGCAGTTCTTC
TRBV7-3	-	TRBJ2-6	-	CASSESSGANVLTF	TGTGCCAGCAGCGAGAGCTCTGGGGCCAACGTCCTGACTTTC
TRBV4-1	-	TRBJ2-7	-	CASSQVPSGFQNEQYF	TGCGCCAGCAGCCAAGTTCCCAGCGGGTTTCAAAACGAGCAGTACTTC
TRBV6-6	-	TRBJ1-1	-	CASSYIGGTEAFF	TGTGCCAGCAGTTACATCGGGGGAACTGAAGCTTTCTTT
TRBV5-1	-	TRBJ1-6	-	CASSLRGGEKNSPLHF	TGCGCCAGCAGCTTGAGGGGGGGGGAAAAAAATTCACCCCTCCACTTT
TRBV30	-	TRBJ2-5	-	CAWSVRSETQYF	TGTGCCTGGAGTGTACGGTCCGAGACCCAGTACTTC
TRBV19	-	TRBJ2-2	-	CASSIGTGWGTGELFF	TGTGCCAGTAGTATAGGAACAGGGTGGGGCACCGGGGAGCTGTTTTTT